This is a list of T cell receptor beta chains from one sample in a study of shared clonotypes between healthy human individuals. The method was immunoSEQ multiplex PCR; TCRdb's version includes in-frame clones alone and lacks a portion of them. This sample has a few million clones, with almost 96% found just once. Specimen: naive CD4+ T cells sorted from blood. The receptors shown here come from a man between 18 and 29 years old in good health. Each CDR3 is given with its conserved first and last residue. A D gene is named only where the DNA matches it firmly. Clone size is not always given. Where it is, it says once, few, many or a class for expanded clones.

j_gene,abundance,v_gene,d_gene,CDR3aa,CDR3nt
TRBJ2-7,.,TRBV18,TRBD2,CASSPPSAGVPHEQYF,TGTGCCAGCTCACCACCCTCAGCGGGAGTCCCCCACGAGCAGTACTTC
TRBJ2-7,once,TRBV6-6,TRBD1,CASRPQGAIYEQYF,TGTGCCAGCAGGCCACAGGGGGCGATATACGAGCAGTACTTC
TRBJ1-4,.,TRBV30,.,CAWSLRAREKLFF,TGTGCCTGGAGTCTCCGGGCGAGGGAAAAACTGTTTTTT
TRBJ1-5,.,TRBV4-1,TRBD1,CASSQDVGTGSNQPQHF,TGCGCCAGCAGCCAAGATGTGGGGACAGGGAGCAATCAGCCCCAGCATTTT
TRBJ2-2,.,TRBV30,TRBD1,CAWSSTGAGELFF,TGTGCCTGGAGTTCGACAGGGGCCGGGGAGCTGTTTTTT
TRBJ1-1,.,TRBV7-9,TRBD1,CASRRDSNMNTEAFF,TGTGCCAGCAGAAGGGACAGCAACATGAACACTGAAGCTTTCTTT
TRBJ1-5,.,TRBV2,TRBD1,CASGTVNQPQHF,TGTGCCAGCGGGACAGTCAATCAGCCCCAGCATTTT
TRBJ2-3,.,TRBV30,.,CAWSLSTDTQYF,TGTGCCTGGAGTTTAAGCACAGATACGCAGTATTTT
TRBJ2-1,.,TRBV14,.,CASSQGIGLSYNEQFF,TGTGCCAGCAGCCAAGGTATCGGACTTTCCTACAATGAGCAGTTCTTC
TRBJ1-2,.,TRBV5-1,TRBD1,CASSDPGTGATF,TGCGCCAGCAGCGACCCCGGGACAGGAGCCACCTTC
TRBJ1-1,.,TRBV6-6,TRBD1,CASRLPGQGGTEAFF,TGTGCCAGCAGGCTTCCGGGACAGGGGGGCACTGAAGCTTTCTTT
TRBJ2-3,.,TRBV6-1,.,CASSEAPRGGSTDTQYF,TGTGCCAGCAGTGAAGCGCCCAGGGGAGGCAGCACAGATACGCAGTATTTT
TRBJ2-1,.,TRBV19,.,CASSISTLLANEQFF,TGTGCCAGTAGTATTTCTACCCTTCTCGCCAATGAGCAGTTCTTC
TRBJ2-1,.,TRBV5-4,TRBD1,CASSSDRVHEQFF,TGTGCCAGCAGCTCCGACAGGGTCCATGAGCAGTTCTTC
TRBJ1-6,.,TRBV6-5,.,CASSYLFGGISPLHF,TGTGCCAGCAGTTATCTTTTTGGTGGGATTTCACCCCTCCACTTT
TRBJ2-5,.,TRBV1,.,CTSSTDRDHQETQYF,TGCACCAGCAGTACCGACAGGGACCACCAAGAGACCCAGTACTTC
TRBJ1-6,few,TRBV19,.,CASSSGYQGIHF,TGTGCCAGTAGTAGCGGCTATCAGGGGATCCACTTT
TRBJ1-6,.,TRBV2,TRBD1,CASSGQGGSPLHF,TGTGCCAGTTCGGGACAGGGTGGTTCACCCCTCCACTTT
TRBJ1-2,once,TRBV18,.,CASSPSGQPYGYTF,TGTGCCAGCTCACCTTCCGGACAGCCCTATGGCTACACCTTC
TRBJ2-7,once,TRBV9,TRBD1,CASSVLGQSYEQYF,TGTGCCAGCAGCGTTTTGGGACAGTCCTACGAGCAGTACTTC
TRBJ1-2,.,TRBV12-5,.,CASGWSGTINYGYTF,TGTGCTAGTGGTTGGAGCGGGACTATTAACTATGGCTACACCTTC
TRBJ2-3,.,TRBV5-1,.,CASSPRDSTDTQYF,TGCGCCAGCAGCCCGAGGGACAGCACAGATACGCAGTATTTT
TRBJ2-2,.,TRBV2,.,CASSGGRNTGELFF,TGTGCCAGCAGTGGGGGCAGGAACACCGGGGAGCTGTTTTTT
TRBJ1-1,.,TRBV6-1,.,CASSGTENTEAFF,TGTGCCAGCAGTGGGACGGAGAACACTGAAGCTTTCTTT
TRBJ1-3,.,TRBV30,.,CACRGEWSGNTIYF,TGTGCCTGCCGGGGGGAATGGTCTGGAAACACCATATATTTT
TRBJ2-7,.,TRBV7-2,TRBD2,CASSSGLAGYEQYF,TGTGCCAGCAGCTCGGGACTAGCGGGATACGAGCAGTACTTC
TRBJ2-7,.,TRBV11-2,TRBD2,CASSVYGTRRVEQYF,TGTGCCAGCAGCGTATACGGGACTAGGAGGGTCGAGCAGTACTTC
TRBJ1-5,.,TRBV6-5,.,CASGPGNQPQHF,TGTGCCAGCGGGCCGGGGAATCAGCCCCAGCATTTT
TRBJ2-7,.,TRBV5-4,.,CASSFFSYEQYF,TGTGCCAGCAGCTTTTTCTCCTACGAGCAGTACTTC
TRBJ1-1,.,TRBV27,.,CASSLGRLNTEAFF,TGTGCCAGCAGTTTGGGCAGGTTGAACACTGAAGCTTTCTTT
TRBJ2-7,.,TRBV27,.,CASGSLGTPTYEQYF,TGTGCCAGCGGCTCACTCGGGACACCTACCTACGAGCAGTACTTC
TRBJ1-1,.,TRBV10-3,TRBD1,CAISGQGESEAFF,TGTGCCATCAGTGGACAGGGTGAGTCTGAAGCTTTCTTT
TRBJ1-2,.,TRBV10-3,.,CAISDTLSGGYTF,TGTGCCATCAGTGACACTCTCTCGGGGGGCTACACCTTC
TRBJ2-5,.,TRBV5-4,.,CASSLRVGDFGETQYF,TGTGCCAGCAGCTTGAGGGTCGGGGATTTCGGTGAGACCCAGTACTTC
TRBJ1-6,.,TRBV30,.,CAWSTGGAAYNSPLHF,TGTGCCTGGAGTACTGGGGGAGCGGCCTATAATTCACCCCTCCACTTT
TRBJ2-1,.,TRBV19,TRBD2,CASTDSGRSSYNEQFF,TGTGCCAGTACCGATAGCGGGAGGAGCTCCTACAATGAGCAGTTCTTC
TRBJ1-1,.,TRBV5-1,.,CASSLDRGTEAFF,TGCGCCAGCAGCTTGGATCGGGGCACTGAAGCTTTCTTT
TRBJ1-5,.,TRBV9,.,CASSVSGANQPQHF,TGTGCCAGCAGCGTATCAGGGGCCAATCAGCCCCAGCATTTT
TRBJ2-3,.,TRBV4-2,.,CASSHEGLGSTDTQYF,TGTGCCAGCAGCCACGAGGGTCTAGGGAGCACAGATACGCAGTATTTT
TRBJ1-1,.,TRBV5-1,.,CASTPQGNTEAFF,TGCGCCAGCACCCCCCAAGGGAACACTGAAGCTTTCTTT
TRBJ2-3,.,TRBV9,.,CASGGTNTQYF,TGTGCCAGCGGCGGCACAAATACGCAGTATTTT
TRBJ1-2,.,TRBV6-1,.,CASRSDGLHGYTF,TGTGCCAGCAGATCCGACGGCCTGCATGGCTACACCTTC
TRBJ2-7,.,TRBV30,TRBD1,CAWSRRTGWNEQYF,TGTGCCTGGAGTCGCCGGACAGGGTGGAACGAGCAGTACTTC
TRBJ2-5,.,TRBV7-2,TRBD2,CASSFLAEETQYF,TGTGCCAGCAGCTTCCTAGCGGAAGAGACCCAGTACTTC
TRBJ1-6,.,TRBV4-1,TRBD1,CASSADRVNSPLHF,TGCGCCAGCAGCGCGGACAGGGTTAATTCACCCCTCCACTTT
TRBJ2-1,.,TRBV7-6,TRBD1,CASSLEGGLPYNEQFF,TGTGCCAGCAGCTTAGAAGGGGGCCTACCATACAATGAGCAGTTCTTC
TRBJ2-7,.,TRBV18,.,CASSPTPIPDEQYF,TGTGCCAGCTCACCAACTCCAATTCCCGACGAGCAGTACTTC
TRBJ1-1,.,TRBV5-4,.,CASSLAVEGNTEAFF,TGTGCCAGCAGCTTGGCCGTTGAGGGTAACACTGAAGCTTTCTTT
TRBJ1-4,.,TRBV7-6,TRBD1,CASSFVQGETEKLFF,TGTGCCAGCAGCTTCGTACAGGGGGAGACTGAAAAACTGTTTTTT
TRBJ1-6,.,TRBV5-1,TRBD1,CASSSGQGAGSPLHF,TGCGCCAGCAGCTCAGGACAGGGGGCCGGATCACCCCTCCACTTT
TRBJ2-7,.,TRBV6-1,.,CASSAWQGDYEQYF,TGTGCCAGCAGTGCCTGGCAGGGAGACTACGAGCAGTACTTC
TRBJ1-5,.,TRBV27,.,CASRLVFNQPQHF,TGTGCCAGCAGGCTCGTCTTCAATCAGCCCCAGCATTTT
TRBJ1-1,.,TRBV6-5,TRBD1,CASSRGRGDEAFF,TGTGCCAGCAGTCGAGGCAGGGGGGATGAAGCTTTCTTT
TRBJ2-7,.,TRBV7-6,.,CASSPLTAGVGEQYF,TGTGCCAGCAGCCCATTGACAGCCGGGGTCGGCGAGCAGTACTTC